This T cell receptor beta chain is from a study of T cell clonotyping in hematopoietic cell transplantation. Looking at the study overall: Pretransplant recipient samples were taken after cytoreduction.

Study-level findings and limits: Pathologically expanded recipient clonotypes increased progressively from day 30 to day 180 as diversity fell. Higher Inverse Simpson Index values in graft donor and pretransplant recipient predicted broader posttransplant TCR diversity.

Clones were read by immunoSEQ multiplex PCR, and TCRdb kept only the in-frame ones, dropping some. The repertoire holds roughly 46,000 clones, with around 80% as singletons. This clone was picked up a small number of times. What it binds is not known. Germline V gene lookup returns CDR1 LNHDA and CDR2 SQIVND (reference sequence). The junction had 4 bases not matched to a gene; V was cut back by 9 bases and J by 8 bases. The CDR3 is 13 amino acids. Time point: recipient sample about 28 days before transplant, after cytoreduction. Blood collection times were about day -28 and days 30, 100, 180 posttransplant.

V usage is TRBV19 and J usage is TRBJ1-6; TRBD1 matches at 10 bases. The material sequenced was peripheral blood mononuclear cells, taken before stem cell transplant. This TCR was sampled from a man aged 55-75 years with myelodysplastic syndrome. Some clones in this sample may be carry-over from other donors' samples. CDR3 in DNA: TGTGCCAGCTGTGACAGGGGGCATTCACCCCTCCACTTT. Translating gives CASCDRGHSPLHF.